Below, 10 T cell receptor beta chains from the same sample are listed, as sequenced in a study of blood T cell repertoires in COVID-19. Method: immunoSEQ multiplex PCR; TCRdb's copy keeps in-frame clones and lacks some. The data contain 110,000 or so clones, roughly 80% of them seen just once; the ten biggest clones take up just over 15%. Sequencing was performed on peripheral blood. The receptors were sampled from a woman aged 80 or older with acute or convalescent COVID-19.

The chain employs TRBV18 and TRBJ1-2; 7 bases align to TRBD1. This CDR3 is built from 16 residues. Germline V gene lookup returns CDR1 KGHSH and CDR2 LQKENI. The trim removed 6 bases at V and 4 bases at J, leaving 14 bases unmatched. The chain's CDR3 is CASSPSWDRRAYGYTF. The CDR3 DNA sequence: TGTGCCAGCTCCCCGAGCTGGGACAGAAGGGCCTATGGCTACACCTTC.

This clone showed up just once. The gene calls are TRBV6-2 or TRBV6-3 and TRBJ1-5, with D maybe TRBD1 (5 bases). Trimming stripped 2 bases from V and 6 bases from J, with 11 bases between. The CDR3 loop spans 14 amino acids. CDR1 and CDR2 from the germline V gene are MNHEY and SVGEGT. CDR3 sequence (DNA): TGTGCCAGCAGTTACGGGGGAGGGAGTCAGCCCCAGCATTTT. Its protein product is CASSYGGGSQPQHF.

This clone was observed once. The chain couples TRBV5-3 to TRBJ1-5; 7 bases line up with TRBD1. TRBV5-3 is designated an ORF whose function remains uncertain. This CDR3 is 14 amino acids long. After removal of 3 bases from V and 2 bases from J, the junction contained 2 bases not matched to a gene. DNA of the CDR3: TGTGCCAGAAGCTCCACAGGGGGCAATCAGCCCCAGCATTTT. The encoded protein is CARSSTGGNQPQHF.

This chain uses TRBV5-5 with TRBJ2-7, with 8 bases aligning to TRBD1. The CDR3 covers 13 residues. Trimming took 4 bases from V and 4 from J; bases not matched to a gene: 4. The V gene's germline CDR1 is SGHKS and CDR2 YYEKEE (reference sequence). This chain's CDR3 is CASSPDRGYEQYF. Here the CDR3 DNA reads TGTGCCAGCAGCCCCGACAGGGGTTACGAGCAGTACTTC. Using reference TRBV5-5 and TRBJ2-7 for the parts outside the CDR3, the full variable domain is DAGVTQSPTHLIKTRGQQVTLRCSPISGHKSVSWYQQVLGQGPQFIFQYYEKEERGRGNFPDRFSARQFPNYSSELNVNALLLGDSALYLCASSPDRGYEQYFGPGTRLTVT.

V gene TRBV19 combines with J gene TRBJ1-3; D is undetermined. Germline loops: CDR1 LNHDA, CDR2 SQIVND (reference sequence). The CDR3 sequence is 20 residues long. The V end lost 5 bases, the J end lost 0 bases, and 26 bases lay between the germline ends. The CDR3 region has the DNA TGTGCCAGTAGTCGAGATACCGGGAAAAGCTACTCCCTCTCTGGAAACACCATATATTTT. Translated: CASSRDTGKSYSLSGNTIYF. Full variable domain (missing parts from reference TRBV19 and TRBJ1-3): DGGITQSPKYLFRKEGQNVTLSCEQNLNHDAMYWYRQDPGQGLRLIYYSQIVNDFQKGDIAEGYSVSREKKESFPLTVTSAQKNPTAFYLCASSRDTGKSYSLSGNTIYFGEGSWLTVV.

The genes are TRBV5-1 and TRBJ2-1, with a possible D match to TRBD2 (5 bases). This CDR3 region has 14 residues. The germline gives CDR1 SGHRS, CDR2 YFSETQ. V lost 7 bases, J lost 7 bases, and 18 bases lay in between. The CDR3 loop reads CASGGQAAENEQFF. The CDR3 DNA reads as TGCGCCAGCGGAGGTCAAGCCGCCGAGAATGAGCAGTTCTTC.

V is TRBV24-1 and J is TRBJ2-1; D might be TRBD2 (6 bases). Germline V CDR1 and CDR2: KGHDR, SFDVKD. This CDR3 contains 11 residues. With 9 bases removed from V and 5 bases from J, the gap between germline ends came to 7 bases. CDR3 sequence reads: CATGGDNEQFF. In DNA, the CDR3 is TGTGCCACCGGCGGGGACAATGAGCAGTTCTTC.

The chain has TRBV19 and TRBJ2-7; 7 bases agree with TRBD1. With 6 bases clipped from V and 5 bases from J, the junction kept 13 bases outside the gene matches. Germline V gene lookup returns CDR1 LNHDA and CDR2 SQIVND (reference sequence). CDR3 size: 15 residues. CDR3 in DNA: TGTGCCAGTAGGGGGAACAGGGGAGAGAACGACGAGCAGTACTTC. Protein sequence: CASRGNRGENDEQYF.

Concerning this clone itself: Other DNA variants within this sample encode the same CDR3. The chain is built from TRBV7-9 and TRBJ1-2; 9 positions match TRBD1. This CDR3 spans 14 amino acids. Germline CDR1 and CDR2: SEHNR and FQNEAQ (reference sequence). The V and J ends lost 3 bases and 2 bases, in that order; junction bases with no gene match: 1. CDR3 residues: CASSLDRGNYGYTF. In DNA form, the CDR3 reads TGTGCCAGCAGCTTGGACAGGGGAAACTATGGCTACACCTTC. Complete variable domain (other parts from reference TRBV7-9 and TRBJ1-2): DTGVSQNPRHKITKRGQNVTFRCDPISEHNRLYWYRQTLGQGPEFLTYFQNEAQLEKSRLLSDRFSAERPKGSFSTLEIQRTEQGDSAMYLCASSLDRGNYGYTFGSGTRLTVV.

Written as DNA, the CDR3 is TGTGCCAGCAGTGACTTGGGGACTAGCGCCGATGAGCAGTTCTTC. It is translated as CASSDLGTSADEQFF. This sequence joins TRBV6-4 and TRBJ2-1; 10 bases match TRBD2. The CDR3 is 15 residues long. Germline loops: CDR1 MRHNA, CDR2 SNTAGT. Unmatched junction bases numbered 5, after V lost 1 base and J lost 8 bases.